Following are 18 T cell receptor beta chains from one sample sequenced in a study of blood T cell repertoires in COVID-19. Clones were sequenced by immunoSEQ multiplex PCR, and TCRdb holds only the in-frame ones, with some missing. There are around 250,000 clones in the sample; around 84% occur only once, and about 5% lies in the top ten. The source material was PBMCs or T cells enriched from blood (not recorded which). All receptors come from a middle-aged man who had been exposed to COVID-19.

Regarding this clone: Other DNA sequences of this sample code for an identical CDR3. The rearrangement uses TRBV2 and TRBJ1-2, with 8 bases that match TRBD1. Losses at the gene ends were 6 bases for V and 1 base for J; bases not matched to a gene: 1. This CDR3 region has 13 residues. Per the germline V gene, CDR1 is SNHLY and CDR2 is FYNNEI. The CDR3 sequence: CASSGQGNYGYTF. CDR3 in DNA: TGTGCCAGCAGCGGACAGGGTAACTATGGCTACACCTTC.

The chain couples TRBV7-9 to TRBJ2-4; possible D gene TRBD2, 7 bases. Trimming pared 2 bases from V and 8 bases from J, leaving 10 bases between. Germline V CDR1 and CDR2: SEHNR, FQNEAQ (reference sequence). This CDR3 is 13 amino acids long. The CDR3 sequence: CASSLLGGDIQYF. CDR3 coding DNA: TGTGCCAGCAGCTTACTAGGGGGGGACATTCAGTACTTC. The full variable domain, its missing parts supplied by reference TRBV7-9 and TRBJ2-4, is DTGVSQNPRHKITKRGQNVTFRCDPISEHNRLYWYRQTLGQGPEFLTYFQNEAQLEKSRLLSDRFSAERPKGSFSTLEIQRTEQGDSAMYLCASSLLGGDIQYFGAGTRLSVL.

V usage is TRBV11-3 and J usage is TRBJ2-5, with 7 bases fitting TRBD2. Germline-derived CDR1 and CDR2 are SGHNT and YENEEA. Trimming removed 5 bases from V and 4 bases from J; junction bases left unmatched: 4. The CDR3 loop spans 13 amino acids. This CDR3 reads CASSAPGGETQYF. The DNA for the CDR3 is TGTGCCAGCAGCGCCCCGGGGGGAGAGACCCAGTACTTC.

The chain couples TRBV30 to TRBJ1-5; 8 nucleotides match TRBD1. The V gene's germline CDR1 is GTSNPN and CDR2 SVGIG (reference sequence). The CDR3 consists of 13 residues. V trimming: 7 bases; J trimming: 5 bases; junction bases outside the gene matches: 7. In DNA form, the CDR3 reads TGTGCCTCGGCCCCGACAGGGGATCAGCCCCAGCATTTT. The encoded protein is CASAPTGDQPQHF. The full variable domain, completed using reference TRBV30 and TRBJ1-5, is SQTIHQWPATLVQPVGSPLSLECTVEGTSNPNLYWYRQAAGRGLQLLFYSVGIGQISSEVPQNLSASRPQDRQFILSSKKLLLSDSGFYLCASAPTGDQPQHFGDGTRLSIL.

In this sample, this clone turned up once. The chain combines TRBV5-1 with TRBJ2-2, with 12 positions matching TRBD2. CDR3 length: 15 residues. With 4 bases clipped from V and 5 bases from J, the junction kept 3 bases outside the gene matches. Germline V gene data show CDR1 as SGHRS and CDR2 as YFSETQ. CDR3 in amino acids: CASSDGTSGTGELFF. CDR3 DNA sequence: TGCGCCAGCAGCGACGGGACTAGCGGGACCGGGGAGCTGTTTTTT.

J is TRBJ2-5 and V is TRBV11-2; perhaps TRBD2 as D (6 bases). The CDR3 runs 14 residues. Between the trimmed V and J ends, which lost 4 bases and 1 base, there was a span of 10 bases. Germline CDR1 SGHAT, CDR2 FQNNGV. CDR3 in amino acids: CASSYLGGQETQYF. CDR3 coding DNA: TGTGCCAGCAGCTACCTCGGGGGCCAAGAGACCCAGTACTTC.

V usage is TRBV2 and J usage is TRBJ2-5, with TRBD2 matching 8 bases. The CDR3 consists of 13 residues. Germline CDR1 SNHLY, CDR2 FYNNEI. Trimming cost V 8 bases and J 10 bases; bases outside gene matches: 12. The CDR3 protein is CASWGAGEVIQYF. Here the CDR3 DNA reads TGTGCCAGCTGGGGAGCGGGAGAAGTAATCCAGTACTTC.

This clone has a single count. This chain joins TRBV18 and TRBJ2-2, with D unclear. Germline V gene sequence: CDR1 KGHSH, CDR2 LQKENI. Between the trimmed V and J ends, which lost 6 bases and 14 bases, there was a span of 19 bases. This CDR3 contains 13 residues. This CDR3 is CASSPWSLTELFF. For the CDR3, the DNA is TGTGCCAGCTCCCCATGGTCCCTTACAGAACTGTTTTTT. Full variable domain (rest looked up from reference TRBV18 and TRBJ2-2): NAGVMQNPRHLVRRRGQEARLRCSPMKGHSHVYWYRQLPEEGLKFMVYLQKENIIDESGMPKERFSAEFPKEGPSILRIQQVVRGDSAAYFCASSPWSLTELFFGEGSRLTVL.

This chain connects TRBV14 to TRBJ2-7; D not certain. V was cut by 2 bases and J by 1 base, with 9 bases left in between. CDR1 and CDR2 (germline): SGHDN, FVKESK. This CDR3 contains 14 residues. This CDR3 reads CASSQNVASYEQYF. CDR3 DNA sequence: TGTGCCAGCAGCCAAAACGTGGCATCCTACGAGCAGTACTTC.

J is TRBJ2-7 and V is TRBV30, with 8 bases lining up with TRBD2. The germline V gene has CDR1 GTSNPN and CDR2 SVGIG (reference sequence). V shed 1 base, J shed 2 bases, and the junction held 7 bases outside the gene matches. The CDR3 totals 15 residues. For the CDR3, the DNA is TGTGCCTGGAGTGAGCGGGGGACCCAGACCTACGAGCAGTACTTC. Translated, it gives CAWSERGTQTYEQYF. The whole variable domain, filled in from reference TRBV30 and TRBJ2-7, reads SQTIHQWPATLVQPVGSPLSLECTVEGTSNPNLYWYRQAAGRGLQLLFYSVGIGQISSEVPQNLSASRPQDRQFILSSKKLLLSDSGFYLCAWSERGTQTYEQYFGPGTRLTVT.

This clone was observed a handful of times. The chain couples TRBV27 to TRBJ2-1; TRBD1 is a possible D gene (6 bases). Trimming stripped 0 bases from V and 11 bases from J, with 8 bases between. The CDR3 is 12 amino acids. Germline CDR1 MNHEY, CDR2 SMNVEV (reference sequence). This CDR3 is CASSLSQGKQFF. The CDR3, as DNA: TGTGCCAGCAGTTTATCCCAGGGGAAGCAGTTCTTC.

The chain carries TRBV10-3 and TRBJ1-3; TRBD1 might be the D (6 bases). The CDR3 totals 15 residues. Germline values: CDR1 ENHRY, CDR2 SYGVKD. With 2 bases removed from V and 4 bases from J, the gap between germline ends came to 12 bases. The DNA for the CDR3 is TGTGCCATCAGTGAGCCCAGGACAGCCGGAAACACCATATATTTT. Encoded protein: CAISEPRTAGNTIYF.

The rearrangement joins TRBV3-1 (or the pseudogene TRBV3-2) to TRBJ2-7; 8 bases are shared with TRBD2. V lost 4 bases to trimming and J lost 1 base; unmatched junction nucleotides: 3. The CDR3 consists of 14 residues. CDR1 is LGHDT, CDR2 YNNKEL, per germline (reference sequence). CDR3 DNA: TGTGCCAGCAGCCGACGGGAGGGATCCTACGAGCAGTACTTC. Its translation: CASSRREGSYEQYF.

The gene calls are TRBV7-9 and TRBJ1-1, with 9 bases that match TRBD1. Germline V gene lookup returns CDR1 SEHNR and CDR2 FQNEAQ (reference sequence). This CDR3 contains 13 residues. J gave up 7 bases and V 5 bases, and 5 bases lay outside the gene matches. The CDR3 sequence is CASSMRQGVEAFF. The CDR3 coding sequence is TGTGCCAGCAGCATGAGACAGGGGGTTGAAGCTTTCTTT.

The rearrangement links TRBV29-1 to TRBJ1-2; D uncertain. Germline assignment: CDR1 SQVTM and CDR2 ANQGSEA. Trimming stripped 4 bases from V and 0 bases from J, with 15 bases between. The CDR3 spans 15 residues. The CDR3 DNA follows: TGCAGCGTTGTCCCCGACAACACCGCTAACTATGGCTACACCTTC. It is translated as CSVVPDNTANYGYTF.

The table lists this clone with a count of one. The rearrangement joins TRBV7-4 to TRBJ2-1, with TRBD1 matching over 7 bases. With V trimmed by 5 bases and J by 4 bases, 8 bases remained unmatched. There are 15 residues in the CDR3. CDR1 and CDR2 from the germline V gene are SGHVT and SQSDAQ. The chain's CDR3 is CASSLRDSRYNEQFF. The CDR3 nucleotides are TGTGCCAGCAGCCTCCGGGACAGTAGATACAATGAGCAGTTCTTC.

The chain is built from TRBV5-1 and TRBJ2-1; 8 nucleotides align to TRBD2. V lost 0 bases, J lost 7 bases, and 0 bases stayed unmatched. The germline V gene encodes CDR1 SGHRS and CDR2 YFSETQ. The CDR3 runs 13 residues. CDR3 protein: CASSLAGGNEQFF. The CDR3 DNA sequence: TGCGCCAGCAGCTTGGCGGGAGGGAATGAGCAGTTCTTC.

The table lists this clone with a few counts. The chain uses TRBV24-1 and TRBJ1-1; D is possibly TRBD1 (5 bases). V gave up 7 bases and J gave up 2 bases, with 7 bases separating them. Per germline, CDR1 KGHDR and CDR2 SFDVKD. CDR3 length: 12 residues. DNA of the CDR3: TGTGCCACCAGAACAGGAAACACTGAAGCTTTCTTT. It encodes CATRTGNTEAFF.